This T cell receptor beta chain was profiled in a study of identical twins. CDR1 is MNHEY, CDR2 SVGEGT, per germline. Deletions cut 7 bases from V and 4 bases from J, with 17 bases between. The CDR3 consists of 15 residues. Study outcomes and limitations: Weaker excess twin sharing was observed in beta out-of-frame sequences.

Unique molecular identifiers were present on the cDNA, and a universal primer site came from template switching. TCRdb re-analysed the 5' RACE reads in MiXCR, keeping a single row per CDR3 protein. The data show about 720,000 distinct CDR3 sequences, with 15% to 20% seen just once and around 13% held by the top ten. Note on this clonotype: What it binds is unknown.

These sequences were also reported in another study, on T cells expressing NK-cell markers. That source reports: Once again these clonotypes came out on top in the CD3+CD56-NKG2C+ fraction of four donors. There remained a lack of clarity about HCMV specificity of expanded NKG2C+ T cell clones.

The chain joins TRBV6-2 or TRBV6-3 to TRBJ2-1; D gene unclear. The TCR comes from a woman aged 18-29 years in good health. The sequenced sample consisted of PBMCs. The CDR3 region is CASTEANLFYNEQFF. In DNA form, the CDR3 reads TGTGCCAGCACAGAGGCGAACCTTTTTTACAATGAGCAGTTCTTC.